Following are 2 T cell receptor beta chains from one sample sequenced in a study of blood T cells in healthy people across ages. Primed by a sample-barcoded 5' primer and a J-beta primer mix, a second PCR proceeded for about 6 to 12 cycles. TCRdb processed the 5' RACE reads anew with MiXCR; each CDR3 protein has one entry. There are fewer than 900,000 distinct CDR3 sequences in the sample; around 36% occur only once, and 10% to 15% lies in the top ten. The sample was blood. These receptors originate from a man between 18 and 29 years old in good health.

This clonotype was counted a few times. This CDR3 is CATSALGDNEQFF. The CDR3 DNA reads as TGTGCCACCAGTGCCCTAGGGGACAATGAGCAGTTCTTC. The chain uses TRBV24-1 and TRBJ2-1; D perhaps matches TRBD1 (5 bases). Germline CDR1 and CDR2: KGHDR and SFDVKD. The CDR3 loop spans 13 amino acids. The V and J ends lost 5 bases and 5 bases respectively, with 9 bases between them.

This clonotype was found a few times. The V and J genes are TRBV12-3 or TRBV12-4 and TRBJ1-6; D remains ambiguous. CDR3 length: 13 residues. Trimming removed 7 bases from V and 10 bases from J, with 14 bases in between. The CDR3 region is CASTPGGYSPLHF. The DNA for the CDR3 is TGTGCCAGCACCCCCGGTGGATACTCACCCCTCCACTTT.